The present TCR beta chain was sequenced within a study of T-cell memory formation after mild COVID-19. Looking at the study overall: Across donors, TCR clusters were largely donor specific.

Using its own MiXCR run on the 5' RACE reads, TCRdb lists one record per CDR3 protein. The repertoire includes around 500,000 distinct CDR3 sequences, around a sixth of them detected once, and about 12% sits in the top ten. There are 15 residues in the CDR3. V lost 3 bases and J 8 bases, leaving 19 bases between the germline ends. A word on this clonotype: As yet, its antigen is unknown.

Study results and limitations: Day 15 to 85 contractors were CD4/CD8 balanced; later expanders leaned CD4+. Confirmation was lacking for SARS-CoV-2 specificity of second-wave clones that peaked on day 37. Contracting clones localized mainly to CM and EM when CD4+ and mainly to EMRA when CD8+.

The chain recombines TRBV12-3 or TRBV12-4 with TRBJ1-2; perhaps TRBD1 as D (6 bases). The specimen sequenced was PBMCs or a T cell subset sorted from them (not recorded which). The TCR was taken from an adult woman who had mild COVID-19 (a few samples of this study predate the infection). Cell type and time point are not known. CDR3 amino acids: CASSFRRGPGFGYTF. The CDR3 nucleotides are TGTGCCAGCAGTTTTCGACGGGGGCCGGGATTCGGCTACACCTTC.